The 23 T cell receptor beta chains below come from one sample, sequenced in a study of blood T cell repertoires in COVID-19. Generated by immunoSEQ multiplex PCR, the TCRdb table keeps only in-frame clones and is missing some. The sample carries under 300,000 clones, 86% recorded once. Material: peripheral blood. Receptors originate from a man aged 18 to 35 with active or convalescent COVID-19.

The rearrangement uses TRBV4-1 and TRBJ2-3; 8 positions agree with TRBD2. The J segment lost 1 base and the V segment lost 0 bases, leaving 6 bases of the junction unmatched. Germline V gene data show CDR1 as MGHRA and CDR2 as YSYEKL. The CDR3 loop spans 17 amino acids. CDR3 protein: CASSQEASGGGTDTQYF. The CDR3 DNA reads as TGCGCCAGCAGCCAAGAAGCGAGCGGGGGAGGCACAGATACGCAGTATTTT.

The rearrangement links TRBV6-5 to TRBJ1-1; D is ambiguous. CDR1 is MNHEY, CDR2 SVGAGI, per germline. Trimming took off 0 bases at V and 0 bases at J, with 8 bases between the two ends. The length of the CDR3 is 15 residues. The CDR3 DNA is TGTGCCAGCAGTTACTCGTCAGTGATGAACACTGAAGCTTTCTTT. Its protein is CASSYSSVMNTEAFF.

The CDR3 here is CASSSIPGQVRVYF. For the CDR3, the DNA is TGTGCCAGCAGTTCCATCCCGGGACAGGTCCGGGTGTACTTC. V gene TRBV6-5 combines with J gene TRBJ2-7; 8 bases match TRBD1. Per the germline V gene, CDR1 is MNHEY and CDR2 is SVGAGI. The V and J ends lost 4 bases and 12 bases, in that order; junction bases with no gene match: 14. This CDR3 spans 14 amino acids.

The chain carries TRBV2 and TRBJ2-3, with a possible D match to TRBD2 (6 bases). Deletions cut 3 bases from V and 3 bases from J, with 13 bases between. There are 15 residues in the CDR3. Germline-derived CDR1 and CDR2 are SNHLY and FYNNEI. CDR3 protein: CASSDGRGITDTQYF. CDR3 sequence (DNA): TGTGCCAGCAGTGATGGTCGCGGGATAACAGATACGCAGTATTTT.

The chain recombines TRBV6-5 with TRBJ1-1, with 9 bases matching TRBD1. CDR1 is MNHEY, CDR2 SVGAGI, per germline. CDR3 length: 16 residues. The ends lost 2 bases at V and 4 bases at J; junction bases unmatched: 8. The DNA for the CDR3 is TGTGCCAGCAGTTACAAGGGGGGGACAGGGAGCACTGAAGCTTTCTTT. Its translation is CASSYKGGTGSTEAFF.

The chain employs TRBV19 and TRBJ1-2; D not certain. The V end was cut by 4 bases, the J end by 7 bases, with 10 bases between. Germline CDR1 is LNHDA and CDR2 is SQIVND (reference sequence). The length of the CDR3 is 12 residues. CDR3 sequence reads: CASSTVRGGYTF. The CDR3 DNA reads TGTGCCAGTAGTACCGTTCGAGGTGGCTACACCTTC. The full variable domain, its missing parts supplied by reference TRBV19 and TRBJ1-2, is DGGITQSPKYLFRKEGQNVTLSCEQNLNHDAMYWYRQDPGQGLRLIYYSQIVNDFQKGDIAEGYSVSREKKESFPLTVTSAQKNPTAFYLCASSTVRGGYTFGSGTRLTVV.

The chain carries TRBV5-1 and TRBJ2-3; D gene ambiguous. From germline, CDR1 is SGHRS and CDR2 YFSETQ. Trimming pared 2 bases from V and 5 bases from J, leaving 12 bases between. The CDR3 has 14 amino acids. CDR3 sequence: CASSLFLGGDTQYF. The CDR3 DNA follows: TGCGCCAGCAGCTTATTCCTCGGCGGAGATACGCAGTATTTT.

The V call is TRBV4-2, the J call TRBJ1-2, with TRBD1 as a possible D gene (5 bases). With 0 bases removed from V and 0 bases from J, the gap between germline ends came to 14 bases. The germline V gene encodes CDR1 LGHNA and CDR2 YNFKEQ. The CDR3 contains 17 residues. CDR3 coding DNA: TGTGCCAGCAGCCAAGATCAAGAAGGGGCTCCTAACTATGGCTACACCTTC. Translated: CASSQDQEGAPNYGYTF.

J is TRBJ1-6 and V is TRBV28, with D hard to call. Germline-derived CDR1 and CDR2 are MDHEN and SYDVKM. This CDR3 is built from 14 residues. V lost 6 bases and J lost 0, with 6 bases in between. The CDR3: CASRSSSYNSPLHF. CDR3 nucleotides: TGTGCCAGCAGGTCTTCCTCCTATAATTCACCCCTCCACTTT.

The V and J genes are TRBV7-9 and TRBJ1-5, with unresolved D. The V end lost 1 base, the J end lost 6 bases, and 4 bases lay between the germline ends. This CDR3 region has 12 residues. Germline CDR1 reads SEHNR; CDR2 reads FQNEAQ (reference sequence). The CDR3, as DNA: TGTGCCAGCAGCTTAGGTATTCAGCCCCAGCATTTT. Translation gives CASSLGIQPQHF.

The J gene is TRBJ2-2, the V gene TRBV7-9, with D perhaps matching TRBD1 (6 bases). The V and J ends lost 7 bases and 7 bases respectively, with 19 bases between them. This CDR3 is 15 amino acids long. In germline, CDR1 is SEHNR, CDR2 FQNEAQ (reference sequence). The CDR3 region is CASTLTQGAFGELFF. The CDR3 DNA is TGTGCCAGCACCCTCACACAGGGAGCTTTCGGGGAGCTGTTTTTT.

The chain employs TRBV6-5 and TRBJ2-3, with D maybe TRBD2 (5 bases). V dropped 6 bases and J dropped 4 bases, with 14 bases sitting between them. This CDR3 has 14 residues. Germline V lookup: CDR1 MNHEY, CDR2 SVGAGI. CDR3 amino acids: CASREDIPADTQYF. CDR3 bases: TGTGCCAGCAGGGAGGATATTCCAGCAGATACGCAGTATTTT.

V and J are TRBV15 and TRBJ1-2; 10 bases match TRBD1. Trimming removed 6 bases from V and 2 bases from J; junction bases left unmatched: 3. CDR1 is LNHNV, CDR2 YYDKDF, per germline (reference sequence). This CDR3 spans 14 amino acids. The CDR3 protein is CATRTGQGNYGYTF. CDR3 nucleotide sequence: TGTGCCACCAGAACGGGACAGGGGAACTATGGCTACACCTTC. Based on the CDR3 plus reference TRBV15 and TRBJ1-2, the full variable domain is DAMVIQNPRYQVTQFGKPVTLSCSQTLNHNVMYWYQQKSSQAPKLLFHYYDKDFNNEADTPDNFQSRRPNTSFCFLDIRSPGLGDTAMYLCATRTGQGNYGYTFGSGTRLTVV.

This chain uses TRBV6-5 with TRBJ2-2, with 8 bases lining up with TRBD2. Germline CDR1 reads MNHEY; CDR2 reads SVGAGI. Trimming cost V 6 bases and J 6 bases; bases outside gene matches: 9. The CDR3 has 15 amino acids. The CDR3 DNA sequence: TGTGCCAGCAGGAAAAAGGCGGGGGGATCCGGGGAGCTGTTTTTT. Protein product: CASRKKAGGSGELFF.

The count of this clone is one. CDR3 sequence (DNA): TGTGCCAGCAGCTTAGGGGCAGGGGCAAGGGCCAAAAACATTCAGTACTTC. Protein: CASSLGAGARAKNIQYF. J is TRBJ2-4 and V is TRBV7-9; the D gene is possibly TRBD1 (6 bases). Germline CDR1 reads SEHNR; CDR2 reads FQNEAQ (reference sequence). The V end lost 1 base, the J end lost 1 base, and 14 bases lay between the germline ends. CDR3 length equals 17 residues.

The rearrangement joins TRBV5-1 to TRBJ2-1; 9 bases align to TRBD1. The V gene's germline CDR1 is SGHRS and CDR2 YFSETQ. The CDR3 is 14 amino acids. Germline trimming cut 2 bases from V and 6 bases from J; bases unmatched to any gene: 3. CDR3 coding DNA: TGCGCCAGCAGCTTAACGACAGGGGGCAATGAGCAGTTCTTC. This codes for CASSLTTGGNEQFF. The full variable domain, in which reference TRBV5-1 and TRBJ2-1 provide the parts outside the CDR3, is KAGVTQTPRYLIKTRGQQVTLSCSPISGHRSVSWYQQTPGQGLQFLFEYFSETQRNKGNFPGRFSGRQFSNSRSEMNVSTLELGDSALYLCASSLTTGGNEQFFGPGTRLTVL.

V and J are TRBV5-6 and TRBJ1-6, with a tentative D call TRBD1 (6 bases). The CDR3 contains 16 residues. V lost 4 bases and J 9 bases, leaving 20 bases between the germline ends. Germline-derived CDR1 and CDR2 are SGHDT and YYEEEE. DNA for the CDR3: TGTGCCAGCAGCCGCGGCGGGGGGCGGCTGAGTTCACCCCTCCACTTT. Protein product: CASSRGGGRLSSPLHF.

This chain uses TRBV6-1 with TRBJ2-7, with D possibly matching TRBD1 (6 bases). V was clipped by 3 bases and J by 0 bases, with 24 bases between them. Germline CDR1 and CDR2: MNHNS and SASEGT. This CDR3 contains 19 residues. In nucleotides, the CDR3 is TGTGCCAGCAGTGATCCACTACCTCCCGGACAGACGAGCTCCTACGAGCAGTACTTC. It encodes CASSDPLPPGQTSSYEQYF.

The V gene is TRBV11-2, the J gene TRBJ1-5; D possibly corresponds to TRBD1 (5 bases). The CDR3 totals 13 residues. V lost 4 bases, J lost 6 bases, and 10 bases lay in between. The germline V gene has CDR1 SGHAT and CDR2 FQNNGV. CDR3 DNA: TGTGCCAGCAGCTCCGACAGAATTCAGCCCCAGCATTTT. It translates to CASSSDRIQPQHF.

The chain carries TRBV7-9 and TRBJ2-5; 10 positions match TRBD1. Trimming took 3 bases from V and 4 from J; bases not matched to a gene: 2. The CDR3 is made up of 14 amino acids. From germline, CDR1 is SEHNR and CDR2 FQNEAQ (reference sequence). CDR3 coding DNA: TGTGCCAGCAGCTTCAGGACAGGGGGAGAGACCCAGTACTTC. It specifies CASSFRTGGETQYF.

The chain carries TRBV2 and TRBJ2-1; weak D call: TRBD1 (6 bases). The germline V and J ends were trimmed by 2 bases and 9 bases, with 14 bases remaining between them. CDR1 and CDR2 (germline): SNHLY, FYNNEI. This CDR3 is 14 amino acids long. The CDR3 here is CASSEYGGLAEQFF. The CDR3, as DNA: TGTGCCAGCAGTGAATATGGGGGCCTGGCTGAGCAGTTCTTC.

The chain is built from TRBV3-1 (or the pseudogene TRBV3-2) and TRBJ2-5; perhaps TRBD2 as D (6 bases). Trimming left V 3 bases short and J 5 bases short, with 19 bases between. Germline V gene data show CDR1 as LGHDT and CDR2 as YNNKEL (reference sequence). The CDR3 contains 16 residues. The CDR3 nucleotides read TGTGCCAGCAGCCAGGGAACTAGCCCCCTTAGGGAGACCCAGTACTTC. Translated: CASSQGTSPLRETQYF.

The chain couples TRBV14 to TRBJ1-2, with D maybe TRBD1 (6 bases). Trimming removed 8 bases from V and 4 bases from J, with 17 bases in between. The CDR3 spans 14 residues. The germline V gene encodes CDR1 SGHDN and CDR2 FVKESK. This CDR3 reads CASSGDNSIYGYTF. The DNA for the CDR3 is TGTGCCAGCTCAGGGGACAACTCCATCTATGGCTACACCTTC.